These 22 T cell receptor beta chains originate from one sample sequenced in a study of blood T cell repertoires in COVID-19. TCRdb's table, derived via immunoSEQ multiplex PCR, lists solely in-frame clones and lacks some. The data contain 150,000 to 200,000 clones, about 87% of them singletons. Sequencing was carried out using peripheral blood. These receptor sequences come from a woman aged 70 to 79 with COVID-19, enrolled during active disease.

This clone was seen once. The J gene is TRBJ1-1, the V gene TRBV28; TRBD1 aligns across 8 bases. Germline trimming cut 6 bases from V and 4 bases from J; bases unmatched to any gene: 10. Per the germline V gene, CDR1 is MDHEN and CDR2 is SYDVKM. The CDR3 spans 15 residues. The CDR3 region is CASRFPTGTGTEAFF. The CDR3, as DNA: TGTGCCAGCAGATTCCCGACCGGGACAGGCACTGAAGCTTTCTTT. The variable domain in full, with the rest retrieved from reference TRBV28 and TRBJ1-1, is DVKVTQSSRYLVKRTGEKVFLECVQDMDHENMFWYRQDPGLGLRLIYFSYDVKMKEKGDIPEGYSVSREKKERFSLILESASTNQTSMYLCASRFPTGTGTEAFFGQGTRLTVV.

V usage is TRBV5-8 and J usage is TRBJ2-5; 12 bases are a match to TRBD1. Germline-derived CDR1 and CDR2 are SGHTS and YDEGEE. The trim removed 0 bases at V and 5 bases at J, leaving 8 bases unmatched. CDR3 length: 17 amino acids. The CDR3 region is CASSLDGTGGVGETQYF. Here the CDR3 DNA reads TGTGCCAGCAGCTTGGACGGGACAGGGGGCGTAGGGGAGACCCAGTACTTC.

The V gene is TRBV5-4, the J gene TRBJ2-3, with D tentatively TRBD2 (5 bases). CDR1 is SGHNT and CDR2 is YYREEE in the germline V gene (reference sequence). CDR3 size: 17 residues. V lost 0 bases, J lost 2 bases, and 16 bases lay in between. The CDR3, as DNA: TGTGCCAGCAGCTTGGGAGTCTCTAGGACTCCCACAGATACGCAGTATTTT. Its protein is CASSLGVSRTPTDTQYF.

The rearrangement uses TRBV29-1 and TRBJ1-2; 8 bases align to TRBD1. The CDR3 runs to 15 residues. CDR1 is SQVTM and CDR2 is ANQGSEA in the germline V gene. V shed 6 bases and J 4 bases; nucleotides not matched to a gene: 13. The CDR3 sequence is CSVQQQTGETYGYTF. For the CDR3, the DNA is TGCAGCGTCCAACAGCAGACAGGGGAGACCTATGGCTACACCTTC.

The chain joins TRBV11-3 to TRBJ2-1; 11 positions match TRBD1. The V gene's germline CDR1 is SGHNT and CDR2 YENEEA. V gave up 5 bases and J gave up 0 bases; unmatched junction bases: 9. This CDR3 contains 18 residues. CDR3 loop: CASSPGQGQGGSYNEQFF. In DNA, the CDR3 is TGTGCCAGCAGCCCAGGACAGGGACAGGGGGGCTCCTACAATGAGCAGTTCTTC.

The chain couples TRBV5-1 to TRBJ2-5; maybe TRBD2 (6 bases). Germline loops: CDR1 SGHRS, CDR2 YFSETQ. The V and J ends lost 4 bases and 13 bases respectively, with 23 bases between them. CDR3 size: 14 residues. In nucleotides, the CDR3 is TGCGCCAGCAGCCCGAGTCCGGGAGACTCCCCCTCGTACTTC. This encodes CASSPSPGDSPSYF. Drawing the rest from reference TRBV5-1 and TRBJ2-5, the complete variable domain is KAGVTQTPRYLIKTRGQQVTLSCSPISGHRSVSWYQQTPGQGLQFLFEYFSETQRNKGNFPGRFSGRQFSNSRSEMNVSTLELGDSALYLCASSPSPGDSPSYFGPGTRLLVL.

This chain's CDR3 is CATSRYRDRERVDYGYTF. Here the CDR3 DNA reads TGTGCCACCAGCAGATACCGGGACAGGGAGAGGGTAGACTATGGCTACACCTTC. J is TRBJ1-2 and V is TRBV15, with 9 positions matching TRBD1. The CDR3 runs 18 residues. Germline assignment: CDR1 LNHNV and CDR2 YYDKDF (reference sequence). The junction had 13 bases not matched to a gene; V was cut back by 2 bases and J by 3 bases.

The CDR3 loop is CASSTVIGEAVEQFF. The CDR3 DNA follows: TGCGCCAGCAGTACGGTTATCGGGGAGGCGGTTGAGCAGTTCTTC. The chain carries TRBV5-1 and TRBJ2-1; weak D call: TRBD2 (6 bases). V was trimmed by 5 bases and J by 9 bases, leaving 21 bases between them. Germline CDR1 reads SGHRS; CDR2 reads YFSETQ. The CDR3 loop spans 15 amino acids.

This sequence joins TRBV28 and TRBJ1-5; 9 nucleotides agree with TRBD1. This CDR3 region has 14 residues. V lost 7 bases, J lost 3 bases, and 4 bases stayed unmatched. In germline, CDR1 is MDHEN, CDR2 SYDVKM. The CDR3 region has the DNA TGTGCCAGCAACAGGGGGCAATTCAATCAGCCCCAGCATTTT. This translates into CASNRGQFNQPQHF. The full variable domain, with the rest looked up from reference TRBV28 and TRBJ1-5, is DVKVTQSSRYLVKRTGEKVFLECVQDMDHENMFWYRQDPGLGLRLIYFSYDVKMKEKGDIPEGYSVSREKKERFSLILESASTNQTSMYLCASNRGQFNQPQHFGDGTRLSIL.

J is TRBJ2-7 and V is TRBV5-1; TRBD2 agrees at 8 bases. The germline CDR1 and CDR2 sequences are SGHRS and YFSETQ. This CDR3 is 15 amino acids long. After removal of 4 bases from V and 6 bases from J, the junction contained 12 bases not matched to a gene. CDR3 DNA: TGCGCCAGCAGCCTACAACCCGGGGGGGTGGGCGAGCAGTACTTC. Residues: CASSLQPGGVGEQYF.

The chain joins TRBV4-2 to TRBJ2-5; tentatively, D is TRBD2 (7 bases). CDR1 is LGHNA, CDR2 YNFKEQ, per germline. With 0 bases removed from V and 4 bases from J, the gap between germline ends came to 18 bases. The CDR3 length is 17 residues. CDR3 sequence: CASSQEGGQSGLETQYF. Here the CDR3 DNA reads TGTGCCAGCAGCCAAGAGGGGGGGCAGAGCGGTCTAGAGACCCAGTACTTC.

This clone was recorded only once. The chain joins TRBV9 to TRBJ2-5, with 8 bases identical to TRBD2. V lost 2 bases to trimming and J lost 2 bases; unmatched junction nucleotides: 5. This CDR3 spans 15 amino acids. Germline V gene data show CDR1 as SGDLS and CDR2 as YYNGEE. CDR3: CASSVGRGGQETQYF. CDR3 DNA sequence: TGTGCCAGCAGCGTCGGTCGGGGGGGGCAAGAGACCCAGTACTTC.

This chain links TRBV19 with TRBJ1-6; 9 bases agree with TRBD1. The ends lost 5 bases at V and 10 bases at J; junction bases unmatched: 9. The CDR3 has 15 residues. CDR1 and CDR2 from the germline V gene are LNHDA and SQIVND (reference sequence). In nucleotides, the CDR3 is TGTGCCAGTAGTGCCGCCGGACAGGGGAACTCACCCCTCCACTTT. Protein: CASSAAGQGNSPLHF.

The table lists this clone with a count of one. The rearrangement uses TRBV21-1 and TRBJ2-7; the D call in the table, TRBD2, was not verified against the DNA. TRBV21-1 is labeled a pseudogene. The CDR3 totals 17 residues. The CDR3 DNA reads TGTGCCAGCAGCAAAGCGAGCCAGCGGGGGGACTCCTACGAGCAGTACTTC. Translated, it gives CASSKASQRGDSYEQYF.

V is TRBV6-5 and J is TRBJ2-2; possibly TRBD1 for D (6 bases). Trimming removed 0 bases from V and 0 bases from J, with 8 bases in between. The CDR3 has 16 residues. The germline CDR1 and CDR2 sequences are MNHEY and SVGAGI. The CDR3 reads CASSYSHRANTGELFF. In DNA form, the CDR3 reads TGTGCCAGCAGTTACTCGCACAGGGCGAACACCGGGGAGCTGTTTTTT.

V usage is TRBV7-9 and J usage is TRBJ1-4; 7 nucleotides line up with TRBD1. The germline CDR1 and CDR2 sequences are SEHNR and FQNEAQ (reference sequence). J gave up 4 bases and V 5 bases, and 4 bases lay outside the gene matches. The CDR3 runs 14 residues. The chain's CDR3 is CASSLTGVNEKLFF. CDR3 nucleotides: TGTGCCAGCAGCCTTACAGGGGTTAATGAAAAACTGTTTTTT.

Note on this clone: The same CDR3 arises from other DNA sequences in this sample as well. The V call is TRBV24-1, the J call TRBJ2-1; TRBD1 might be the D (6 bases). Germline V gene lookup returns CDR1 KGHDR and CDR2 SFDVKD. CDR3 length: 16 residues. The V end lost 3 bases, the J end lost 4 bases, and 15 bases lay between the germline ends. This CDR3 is CATSDRGGGAYNEQFF. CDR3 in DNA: TGTGCCACCAGTGATCGAGGGGGTGGCGCTTACAATGAGCAGTTCTTC.

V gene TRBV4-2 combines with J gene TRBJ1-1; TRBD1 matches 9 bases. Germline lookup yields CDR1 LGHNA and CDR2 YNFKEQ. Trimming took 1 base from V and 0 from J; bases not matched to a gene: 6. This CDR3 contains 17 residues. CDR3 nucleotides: TGTGCCAGCAGCCAAGGGGACAGGGTTAGGATGAACACTGAAGCTTTCTTT. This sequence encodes CASSQGDRVRMNTEAFF.

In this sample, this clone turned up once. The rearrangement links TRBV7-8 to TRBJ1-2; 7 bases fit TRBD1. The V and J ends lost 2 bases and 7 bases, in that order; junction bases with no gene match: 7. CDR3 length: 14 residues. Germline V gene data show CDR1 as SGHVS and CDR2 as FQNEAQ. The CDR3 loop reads CASSLTGQLGGYTF. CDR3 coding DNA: TGTGCCAGCAGCTTAACGGGACAGCTCGGTGGCTACACCTTC. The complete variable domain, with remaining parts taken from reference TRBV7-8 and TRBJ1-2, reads GAGVSQSPRYKVAKRGQDVALRCDPISGHVSLFWYQQALGQGPEFLTYFQNEAQLDKSGLPSDRFFAERPEGSVSTLKIQRTQQEDSAVYLCASSLTGQLGGYTFGSGTRLTVV.

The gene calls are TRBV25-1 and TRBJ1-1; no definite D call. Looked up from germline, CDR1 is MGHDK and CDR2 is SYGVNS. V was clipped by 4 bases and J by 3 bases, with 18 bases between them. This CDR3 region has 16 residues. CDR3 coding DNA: TGTGCCAGCAGTGCGATTCGGGTTTTCGGGGACACTGAAGCTTTCTTT. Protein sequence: CASSAIRVFGDTEAFF.

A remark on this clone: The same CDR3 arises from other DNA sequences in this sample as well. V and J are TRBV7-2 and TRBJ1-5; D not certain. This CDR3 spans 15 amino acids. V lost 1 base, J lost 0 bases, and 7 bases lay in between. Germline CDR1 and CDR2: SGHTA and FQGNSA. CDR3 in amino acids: CASSLGRGSNQPQHF. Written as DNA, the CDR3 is TGTGCCAGCAGCTTAGGACGGGGTAGCAATCAGCCCCAGCATTTT. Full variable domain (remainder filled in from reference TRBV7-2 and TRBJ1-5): GAGVSQSPSNKVTEKGKDVELRCDPISGHTALYWYRQSLGQGLEFLIYFQGNSAPDKSGLPSDRFSAERTGGSVSTLTIQRTQQEDSAVYLCASSLGRGSNQPQHFGDGTRLSIL.

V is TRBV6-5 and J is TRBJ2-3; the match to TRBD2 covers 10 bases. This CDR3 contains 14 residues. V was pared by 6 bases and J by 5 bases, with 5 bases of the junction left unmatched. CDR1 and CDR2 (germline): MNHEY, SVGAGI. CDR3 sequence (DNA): TGTGCCAGCAGACCAGCGGGGGGGATAGATACGCAGTATTTT. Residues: CASRPAGGIDTQYF.